This T cell receptor beta chain stems from a study of identical twins. Using its own MiXCR run on the 5' RACE reads, TCRdb lists one record per CDR3 protein. The data hold roughly 260,000 distinct CDR3 sequences, with approximately 8% observed a single time. Looked up from germline, CDR1 is SEHNR and CDR2 is FQNEAQ (reference sequence). This CDR3 contains 15 residues. V gave up 5 bases and J gave up 1 base; unmatched junction bases: 4. This clonotype was recorded at least ten times. The sample also formed part of further work on yellow fever vaccine responses in identical twins.

The origin of this receptor is a woman under 30 in good health. V gene TRBV7-9 combines with J gene TRBJ2-2; 7 nucleotides align to TRBD2. Sequenced sample: CD8+ T cells sorted from blood. The CDR3 DNA reads TGTGCCAGCAGCGGAGCGGGATTGAACACCGGGGAGCTGTTTTTT. It specifies CASSGAGLNTGELFF.